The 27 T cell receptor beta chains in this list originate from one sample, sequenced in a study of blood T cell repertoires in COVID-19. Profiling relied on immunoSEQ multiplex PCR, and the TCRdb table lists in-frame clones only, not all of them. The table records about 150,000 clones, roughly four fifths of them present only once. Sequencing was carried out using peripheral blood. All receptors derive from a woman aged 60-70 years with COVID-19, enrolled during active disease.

CDR3 DNA sequence: TGTGCCAGCTCAACATCACAGGGCCGGCACGTCGGCTACACCTTC. This codes for CASSTSQGRHVGYTF. The chain employs TRBV18 and TRBJ1-2; tentatively, D is TRBD1 (6 bases). V shed 5 bases and J shed 8 bases, with 21 bases lying between them. The CDR3 spans 15 residues. The germline V gene has CDR1 KGHSH and CDR2 LQKENI.

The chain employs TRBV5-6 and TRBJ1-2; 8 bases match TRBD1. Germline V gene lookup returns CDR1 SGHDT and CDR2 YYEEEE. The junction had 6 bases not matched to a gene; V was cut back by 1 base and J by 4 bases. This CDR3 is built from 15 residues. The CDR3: CASSLWGQEFYGYTF. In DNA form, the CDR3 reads TGTGCCAGCAGCTTGTGGGGACAGGAATTCTATGGCTACACCTTC.

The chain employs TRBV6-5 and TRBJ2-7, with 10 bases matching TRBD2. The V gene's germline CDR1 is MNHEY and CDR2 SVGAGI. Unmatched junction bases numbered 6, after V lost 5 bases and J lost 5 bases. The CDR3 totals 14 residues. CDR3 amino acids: CASSLAGAPHEQYF. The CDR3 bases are TGTGCCAGCAGTCTAGCGGGAGCACCCCACGAGCAGTACTTC.

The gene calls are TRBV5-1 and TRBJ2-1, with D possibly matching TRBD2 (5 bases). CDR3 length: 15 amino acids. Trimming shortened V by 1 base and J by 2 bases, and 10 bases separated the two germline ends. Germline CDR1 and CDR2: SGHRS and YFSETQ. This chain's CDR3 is CASSLITGTYNEQFF. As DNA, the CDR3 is TGCGCCAGCAGCTTGATAACCGGGACCTACAATGAGCAGTTCTTC. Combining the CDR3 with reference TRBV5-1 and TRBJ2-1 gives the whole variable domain KAGVTQTPRYLIKTRGQQVTLSCSPISGHRSVSWYQQTPGQGLQFLFEYFSETQRNKGNFPGRFSGRQFSNSRSEMNVSTLELGDSALYLCASSLITGTYNEQFFGPGTRLTVL.

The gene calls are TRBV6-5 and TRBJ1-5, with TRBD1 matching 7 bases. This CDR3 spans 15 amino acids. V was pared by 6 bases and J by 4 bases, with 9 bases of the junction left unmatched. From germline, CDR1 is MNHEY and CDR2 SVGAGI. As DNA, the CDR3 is TGTGCCAGCAGCTCCGGACAGGTGGTAAATCAGCCCCAGCATTTT. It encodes CASSSGQVVNQPQHF.

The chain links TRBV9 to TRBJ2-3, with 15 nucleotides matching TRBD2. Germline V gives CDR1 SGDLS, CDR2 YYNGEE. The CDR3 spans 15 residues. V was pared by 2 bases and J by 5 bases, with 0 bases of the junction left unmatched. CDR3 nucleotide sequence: TGTGCCAGCAGCGTGGGACTAGCGGGAGGAGATACGCAGTATTTT. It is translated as CASSVGLAGGDTQYF.

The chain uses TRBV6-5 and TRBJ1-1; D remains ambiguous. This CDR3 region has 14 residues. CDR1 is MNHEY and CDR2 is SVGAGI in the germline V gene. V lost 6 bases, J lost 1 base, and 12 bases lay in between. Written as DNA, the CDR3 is TGTGCCAGCAGGAGCGGACGGTCGAACACTGAAGCTTTCTTT. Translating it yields CASRSGRSNTEAFF.

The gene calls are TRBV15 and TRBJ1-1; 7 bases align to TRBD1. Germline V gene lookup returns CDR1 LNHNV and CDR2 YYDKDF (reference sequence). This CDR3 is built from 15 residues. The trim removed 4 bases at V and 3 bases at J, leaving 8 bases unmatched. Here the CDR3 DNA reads TGTGCCACCAGCATCGACTACAGGGGTGACACTGAAGCTTTCTTT. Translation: CATSIDYRGDTEAFF.

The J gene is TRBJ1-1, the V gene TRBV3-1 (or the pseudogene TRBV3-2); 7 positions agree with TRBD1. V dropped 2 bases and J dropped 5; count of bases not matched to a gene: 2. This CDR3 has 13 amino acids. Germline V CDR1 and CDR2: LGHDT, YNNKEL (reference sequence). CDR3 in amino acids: CASSQPGGTEAFF. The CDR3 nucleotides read TGTGCCAGCAGCCAACCAGGGGGTACTGAAGCTTTCTTT.

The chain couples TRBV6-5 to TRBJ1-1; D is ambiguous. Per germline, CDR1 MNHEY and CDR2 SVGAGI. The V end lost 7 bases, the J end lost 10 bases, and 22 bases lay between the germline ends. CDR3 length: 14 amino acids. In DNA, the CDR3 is TGTGCCAGCAACCTCGCGGTCGGGAAGGCGGCAGCTTTCTTT. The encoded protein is CASNLAVGKAAAFF.

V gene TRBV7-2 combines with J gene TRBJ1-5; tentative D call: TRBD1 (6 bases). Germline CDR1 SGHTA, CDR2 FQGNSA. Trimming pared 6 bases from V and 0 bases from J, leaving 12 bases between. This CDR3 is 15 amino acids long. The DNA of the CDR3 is TGTGCCAGCAGTTGGGACAATTATAGCAATCAGCCCCAGCATTTT. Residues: CASSWDNYSNQPQHF.

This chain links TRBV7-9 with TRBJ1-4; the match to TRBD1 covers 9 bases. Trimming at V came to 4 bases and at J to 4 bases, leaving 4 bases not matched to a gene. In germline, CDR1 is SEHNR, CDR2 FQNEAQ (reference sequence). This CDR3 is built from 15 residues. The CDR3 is CASSSRQGVNEKLFF. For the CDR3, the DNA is TGTGCCAGCAGCTCTCGACAGGGGGTTAATGAAAAACTGTTTTTT.

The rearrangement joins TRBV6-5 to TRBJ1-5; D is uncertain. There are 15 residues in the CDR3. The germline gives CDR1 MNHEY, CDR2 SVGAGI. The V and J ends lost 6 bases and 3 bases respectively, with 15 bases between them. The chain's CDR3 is CASSLPIRSNQPQHF. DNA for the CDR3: TGTGCCAGCAGCTTACCCATCAGATCCAATCAGCCCCAGCATTTT.

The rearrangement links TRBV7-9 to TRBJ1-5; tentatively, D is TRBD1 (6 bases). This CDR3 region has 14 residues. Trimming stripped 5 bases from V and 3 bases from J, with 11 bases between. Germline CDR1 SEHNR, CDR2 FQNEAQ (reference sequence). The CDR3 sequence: CASSPQGTNQPQHF. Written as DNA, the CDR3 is TGTGCCAGCAGCCCACAGGGAACCAATCAGCCCCAGCATTTT.

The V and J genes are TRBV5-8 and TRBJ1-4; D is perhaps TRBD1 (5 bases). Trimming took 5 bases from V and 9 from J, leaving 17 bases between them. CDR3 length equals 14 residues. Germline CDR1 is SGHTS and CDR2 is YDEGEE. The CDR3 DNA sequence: TGTGCCAGCAGTGCAGGACAAGGGGCCAAAAAACTGTTTTTT. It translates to CASSAGQGAKKLFF.

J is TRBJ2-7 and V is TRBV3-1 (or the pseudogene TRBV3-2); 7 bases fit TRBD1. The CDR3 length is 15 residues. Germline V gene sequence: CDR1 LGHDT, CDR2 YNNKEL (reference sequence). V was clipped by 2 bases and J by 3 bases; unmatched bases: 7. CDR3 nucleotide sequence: TGTGCCAGCAGCCAATCGTCGACAGGGCTCTACGAGCAGTACTTC. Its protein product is CASSQSSTGLYEQYF.

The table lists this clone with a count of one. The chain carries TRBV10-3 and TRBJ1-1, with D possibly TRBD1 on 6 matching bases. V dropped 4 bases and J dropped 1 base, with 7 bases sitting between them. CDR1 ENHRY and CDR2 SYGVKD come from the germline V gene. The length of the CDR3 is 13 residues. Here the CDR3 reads CAISVGQNTEAFF. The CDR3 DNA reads TGTGCCATCAGTGTGGGACAGAACACTGAAGCTTTCTTT.

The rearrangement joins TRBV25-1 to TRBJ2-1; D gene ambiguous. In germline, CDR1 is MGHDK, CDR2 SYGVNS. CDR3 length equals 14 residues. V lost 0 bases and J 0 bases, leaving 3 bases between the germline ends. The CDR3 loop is CASSEYGSYNEQFF. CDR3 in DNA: TGTGCCAGCAGTGAATACGGCTCCTACAATGAGCAGTTCTTC.

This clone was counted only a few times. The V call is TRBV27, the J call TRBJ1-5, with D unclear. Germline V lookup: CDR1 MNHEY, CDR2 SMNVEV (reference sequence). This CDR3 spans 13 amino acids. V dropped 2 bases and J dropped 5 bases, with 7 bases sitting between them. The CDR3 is CASSLIRDQPQHF. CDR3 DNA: TGTGCCAGCAGTTTAATCCGAGATCAGCCCCAGCATTTT.

In DNA, the CDR3 is TGTGCCAGCACCCCAGGAGGGCAACTCTCCCGGGCCAACGTCCTGACTTTC. Its protein is CASTPGGQLSRANVLTF. The chain recombines TRBV2 with TRBJ2-6; tentatively, D is TRBD2 (6 bases). The CDR3 runs 17 residues. CDR1 is SNHLY, CDR2 FYNNEI, per germline. Trimming pared 7 bases from V and 5 bases from J, leaving 21 bases between. Full variable domain (outside the CDR3, taken from reference TRBV2 and TRBJ2-6): EPEVTQTPSHQVTQMGQEVILRCVPISNHLYFYWYRQILGQKVEFLVSFYNNEISEKSEIFDDQFSVERPDGSNFTLKIRSTKLEDSAMYFCASTPGGQLSRANVLTFGAGSRLTVL.

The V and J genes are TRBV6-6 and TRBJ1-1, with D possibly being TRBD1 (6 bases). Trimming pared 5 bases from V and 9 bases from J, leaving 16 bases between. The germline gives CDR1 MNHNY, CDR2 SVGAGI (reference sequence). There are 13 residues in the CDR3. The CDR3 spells CASSGDRLQQAFF. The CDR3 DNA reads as TGTGCCAGCAGTGGAGACAGGCTCCAGCAAGCTTTCTTT.

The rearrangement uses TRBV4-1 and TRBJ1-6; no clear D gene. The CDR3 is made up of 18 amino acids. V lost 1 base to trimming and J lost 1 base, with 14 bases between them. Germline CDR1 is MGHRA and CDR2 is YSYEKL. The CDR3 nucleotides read TGCGCCAGCAGCCAAGTGGATATGGGCTTTTCCTATAATTCACCCCTCCACTTT. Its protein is CASSQVDMGFSYNSPLHF.

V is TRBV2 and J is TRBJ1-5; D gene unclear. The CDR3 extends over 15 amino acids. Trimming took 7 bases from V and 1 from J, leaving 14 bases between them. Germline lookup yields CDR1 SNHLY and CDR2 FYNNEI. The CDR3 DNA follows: TGTGCCAGCACTGACACAGACCCGAGCAATCAGCCCCAGCATTTT. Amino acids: CASTDTDPSNQPQHF.

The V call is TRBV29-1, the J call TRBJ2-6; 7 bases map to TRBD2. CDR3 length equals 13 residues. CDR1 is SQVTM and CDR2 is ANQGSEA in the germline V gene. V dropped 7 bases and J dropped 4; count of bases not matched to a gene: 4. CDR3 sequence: CSARGGGANVLTF. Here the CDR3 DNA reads TGCAGCGCCCGGGGAGGGGGGGCCAACGTCCTGACTTTC.

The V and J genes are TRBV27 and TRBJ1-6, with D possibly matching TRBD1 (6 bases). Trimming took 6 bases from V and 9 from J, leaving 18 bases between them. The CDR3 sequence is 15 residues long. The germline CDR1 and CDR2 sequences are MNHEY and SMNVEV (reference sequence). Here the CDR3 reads CASRARGQPFSPLHF. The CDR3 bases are TGTGCCAGCAGAGCAAGGGGACAACCGTTTTCACCCCTCCACTTT.

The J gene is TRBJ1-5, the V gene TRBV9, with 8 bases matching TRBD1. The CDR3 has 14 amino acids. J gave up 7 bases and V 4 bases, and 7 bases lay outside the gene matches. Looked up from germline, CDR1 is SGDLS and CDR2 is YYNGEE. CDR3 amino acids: CASSLGQGGQPQHF. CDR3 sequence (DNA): TGTGCCAGCAGCCTAGGACAGGGAGGACAGCCCCAGCATTTT.

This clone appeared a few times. CDR3 DNA: TGTGCTAGTGGTTTTTCGGGGGCTGGAAACACCATATATTTT. Translated: CASGFSGAGNTIYF. This sequence joins TRBV12-5 and TRBJ1-3; TRBD1 is a possible D gene (5 bases). CDR1 is LGHNT and CDR2 is FRNRAP in the germline V gene. Between the trimmed V and J ends, which lost 3 bases and 2 bases, there was a span of 8 bases. There are 14 residues in the CDR3. Looking up the rest from reference TRBV12-5 and TRBJ1-3 gives the full variable domain: DARVTQTPRHKVTEMGQEVTMRCQPILGHNTVFWYRQTMMQGLELLAYFRNRAPLDDSGMPKDRFSAEMPDATLATLKIQPSEPRDSAVYFCASGFSGAGNTIYFGEGSWLTVV.